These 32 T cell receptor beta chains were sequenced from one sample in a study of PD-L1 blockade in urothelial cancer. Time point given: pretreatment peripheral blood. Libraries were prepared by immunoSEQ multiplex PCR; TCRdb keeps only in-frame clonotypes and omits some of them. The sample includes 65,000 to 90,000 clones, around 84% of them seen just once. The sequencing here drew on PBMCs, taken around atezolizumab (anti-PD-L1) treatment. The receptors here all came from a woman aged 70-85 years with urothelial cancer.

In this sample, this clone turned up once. The CDR3 DNA reads as TGTGCCAGCAGCGGGCCCGGGACTAGCGGGGGGGCCGTAGATACGCAGTATTTT. Translated: CASSGPGTSGGAVDTQYF. V is TRBV7-2 and J is TRBJ2-3; 16 bases map to TRBD2. CDR1 is SGHTA, CDR2 FQGNSA, per germline. The CDR3 runs 18 residues. V trimming: 5 bases; J trimming: 5 bases; junction bases outside the gene matches: 10.

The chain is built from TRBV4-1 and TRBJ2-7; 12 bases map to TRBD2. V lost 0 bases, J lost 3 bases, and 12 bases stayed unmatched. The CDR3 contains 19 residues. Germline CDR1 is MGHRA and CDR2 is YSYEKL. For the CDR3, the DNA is TGCGCCAGCAGCCAAGAGAGACTAGCGGGAGTGAGTGGAAGCTACGAGCAGTACTTC. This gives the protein CASSQERLAGVSGSYEQYF.

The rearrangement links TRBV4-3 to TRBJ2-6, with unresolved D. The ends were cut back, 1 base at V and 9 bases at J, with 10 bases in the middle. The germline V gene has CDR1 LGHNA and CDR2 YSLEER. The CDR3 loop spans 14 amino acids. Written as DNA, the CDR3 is TGCGCCAGCAGCCAAGGAAGCAGCGTCAACGTCCTGACTTTC. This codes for CASSQGSSVNVLTF.

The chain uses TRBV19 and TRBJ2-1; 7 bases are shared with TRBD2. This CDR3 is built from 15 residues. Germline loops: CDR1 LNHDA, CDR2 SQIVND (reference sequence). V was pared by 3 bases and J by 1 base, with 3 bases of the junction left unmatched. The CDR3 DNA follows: TGTGCCAGTAGTATGCGGGGAGGGTCCTACAATGAGCAGTTCTTC. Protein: CASSMRGGSYNEQFF.

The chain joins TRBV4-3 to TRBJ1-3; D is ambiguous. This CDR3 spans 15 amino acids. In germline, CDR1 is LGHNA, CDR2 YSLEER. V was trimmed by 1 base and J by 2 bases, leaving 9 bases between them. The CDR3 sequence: CASSQAPGPGNTIYF. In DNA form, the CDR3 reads TGCGCCAGCAGCCAAGCGCCGGGTCCTGGAAACACCATATATTTT.

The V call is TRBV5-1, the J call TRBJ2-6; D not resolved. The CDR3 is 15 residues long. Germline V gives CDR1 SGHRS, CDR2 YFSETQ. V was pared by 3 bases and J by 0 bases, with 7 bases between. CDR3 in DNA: TGCGCCAGCAGCTACCTGAGCTCTGGGGCCAACGTCCTGACTTTC. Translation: CASSYLSSGANVLTF.

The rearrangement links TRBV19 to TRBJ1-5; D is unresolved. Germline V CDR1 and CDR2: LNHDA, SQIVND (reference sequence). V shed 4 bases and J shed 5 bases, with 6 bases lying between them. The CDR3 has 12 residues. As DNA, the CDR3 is TGTGCCAGTAGTACCCAATATCAGCCCCAGCATTTT. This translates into CASSTQYQPQHF.

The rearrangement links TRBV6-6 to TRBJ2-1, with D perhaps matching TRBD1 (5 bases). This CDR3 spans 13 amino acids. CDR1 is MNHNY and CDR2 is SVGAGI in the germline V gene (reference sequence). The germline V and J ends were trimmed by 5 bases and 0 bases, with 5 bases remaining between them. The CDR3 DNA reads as TGTGCCAGCAGTCAGGGCTCCTACAATGAGCAGTTCTTC. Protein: CASSQGSYNEQFF.

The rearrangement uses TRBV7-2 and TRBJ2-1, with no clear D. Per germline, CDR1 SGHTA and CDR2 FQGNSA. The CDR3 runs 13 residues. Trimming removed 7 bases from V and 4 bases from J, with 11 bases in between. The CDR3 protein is CASTSGPYNEQFF. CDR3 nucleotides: TGTGCCAGCACCTCGGGTCCGTACAATGAGCAGTTCTTC.

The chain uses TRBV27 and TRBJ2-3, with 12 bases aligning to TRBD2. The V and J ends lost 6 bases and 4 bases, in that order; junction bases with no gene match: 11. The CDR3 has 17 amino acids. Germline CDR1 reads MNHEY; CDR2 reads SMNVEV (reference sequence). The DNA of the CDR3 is TGTGCCAGCAGCTTTATCCCCCTAGCGGGAGGGGCAGATACGCAGTATTTT. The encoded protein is CASSFIPLAGGADTQYF.

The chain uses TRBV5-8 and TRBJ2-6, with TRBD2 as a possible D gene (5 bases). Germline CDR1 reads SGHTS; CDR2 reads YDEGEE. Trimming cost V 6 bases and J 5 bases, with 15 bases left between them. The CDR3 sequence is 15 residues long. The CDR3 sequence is CASNPGGSWANVLTF. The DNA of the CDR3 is TGTGCCAGCAACCCAGGCGGGTCGTGGGCCAACGTCCTGACTTTC.

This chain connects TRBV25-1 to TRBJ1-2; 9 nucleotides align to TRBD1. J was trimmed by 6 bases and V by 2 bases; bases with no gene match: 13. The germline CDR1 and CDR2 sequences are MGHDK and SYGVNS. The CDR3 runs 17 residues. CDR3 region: CASSENRGQRGMDGYTF. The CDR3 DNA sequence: TGTGCCAGCAGTGAAAACAGGGGGCAAAGAGGGATGGATGGCTACACCTTC.

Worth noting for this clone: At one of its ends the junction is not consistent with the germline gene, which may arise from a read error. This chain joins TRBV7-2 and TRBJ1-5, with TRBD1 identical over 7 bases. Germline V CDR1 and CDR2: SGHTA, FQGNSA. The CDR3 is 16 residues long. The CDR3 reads CASSLTTGLGNQSQHF. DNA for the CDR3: TGTGCCAGCAGCTTAACGACAGGGTTGGGCAATCAGTCCCAGCATTTT. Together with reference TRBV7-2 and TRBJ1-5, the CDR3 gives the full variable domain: GAGVSQSPSNKVTEKGKDVELRCDPISGHTALYWYRQSLGQGLEFLIYFQGNSAPDKSGLPSDRFSAERTGGSVSTLTIQRTQQEDSAVYLCASSLTTGLGNQSQHFGDGTRLSIL.

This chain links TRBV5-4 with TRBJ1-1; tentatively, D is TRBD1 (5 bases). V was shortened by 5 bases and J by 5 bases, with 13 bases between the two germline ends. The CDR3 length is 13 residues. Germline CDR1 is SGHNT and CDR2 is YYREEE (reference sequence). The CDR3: CASRQEFLTEAFF. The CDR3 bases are TGTGCCAGCAGACAGGAGTTTTTGACTGAAGCTTTCTTT.

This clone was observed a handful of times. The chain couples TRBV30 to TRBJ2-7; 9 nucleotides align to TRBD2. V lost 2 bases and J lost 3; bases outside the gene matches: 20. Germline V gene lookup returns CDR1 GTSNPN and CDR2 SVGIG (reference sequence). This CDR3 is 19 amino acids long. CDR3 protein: CAWSRTSVTMGHPLYEQYF. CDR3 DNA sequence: TGTGCCTGGAGTCGGACTAGCGTAACCATGGGGCACCCCCTCTACGAGCAGTACTTC.

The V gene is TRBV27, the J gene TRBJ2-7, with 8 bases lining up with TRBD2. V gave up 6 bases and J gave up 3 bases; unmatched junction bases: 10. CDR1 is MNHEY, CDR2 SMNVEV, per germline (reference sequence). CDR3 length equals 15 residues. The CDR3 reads CASSPTGTRSYEQYF. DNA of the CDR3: TGTGCCAGCAGCCCAACCGGGACTAGAAGCTACGAGCAGTACTTC.

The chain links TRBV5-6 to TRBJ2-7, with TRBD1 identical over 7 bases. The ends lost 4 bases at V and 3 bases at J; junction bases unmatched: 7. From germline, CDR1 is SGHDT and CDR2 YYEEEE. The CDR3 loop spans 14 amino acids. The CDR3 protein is CASSPTGRDYEQYF. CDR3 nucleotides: TGTGCCAGCAGCCCGACAGGGAGAGACTACGAGCAGTACTTC. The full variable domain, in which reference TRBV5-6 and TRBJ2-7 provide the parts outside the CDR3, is DAGVTQSPTHLIKTRGQQVTLRCSPKSGHDTVSWYQQALGQGPQFIFQYYEEEERQRGNFPDRFSGHQFPNYSSELNVNALLLGDSALYLCASSPTGRDYEQYFGPGTRLTVT.

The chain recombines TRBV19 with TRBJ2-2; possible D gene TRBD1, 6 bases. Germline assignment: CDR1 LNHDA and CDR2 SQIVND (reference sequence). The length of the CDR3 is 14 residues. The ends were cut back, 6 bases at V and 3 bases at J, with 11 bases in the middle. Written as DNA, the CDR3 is TGTGCCAGTAGAAGACAGGAGTACACCGGGGAGCTGTTTTTT. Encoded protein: CASRRQEYTGELFF.

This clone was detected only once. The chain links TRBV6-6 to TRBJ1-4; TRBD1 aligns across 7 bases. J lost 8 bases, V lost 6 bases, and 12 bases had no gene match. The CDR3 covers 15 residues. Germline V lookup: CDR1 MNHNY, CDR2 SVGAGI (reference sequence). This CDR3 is CASSRVGGTGEKLFF. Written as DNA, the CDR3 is TGTGCCAGCAGCCGCGTAGGGGGCACGGGGGAAAAACTGTTTTTT.

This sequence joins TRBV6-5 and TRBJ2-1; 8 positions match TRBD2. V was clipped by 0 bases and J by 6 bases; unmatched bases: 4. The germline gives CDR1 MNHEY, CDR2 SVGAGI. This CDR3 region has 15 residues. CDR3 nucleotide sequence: TGTGCCAGCAGTTACTCGGGACTAGATAGCAATGAGCAGTTCTTC. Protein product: CASSYSGLDSNEQFF.

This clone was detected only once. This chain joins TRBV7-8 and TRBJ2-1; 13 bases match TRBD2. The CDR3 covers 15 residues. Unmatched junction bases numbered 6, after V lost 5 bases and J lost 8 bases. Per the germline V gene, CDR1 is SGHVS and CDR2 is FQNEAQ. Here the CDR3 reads CASSRTSGSIYEQFF. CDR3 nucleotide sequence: TGTGCCAGCAGCCGGACTAGCGGGAGCATCTATGAGCAGTTCTTC. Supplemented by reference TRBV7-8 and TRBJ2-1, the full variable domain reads GAGVSQSPRYKVAKRGQDVALRCDPISGHVSLFWYQQALGQGPEFLTYFQNEAQLDKSGLPSDRFFAERPEGSVSTLKIQRTQQEDSAVYLCASSRTSGSIYEQFFGPGTRLTVL.

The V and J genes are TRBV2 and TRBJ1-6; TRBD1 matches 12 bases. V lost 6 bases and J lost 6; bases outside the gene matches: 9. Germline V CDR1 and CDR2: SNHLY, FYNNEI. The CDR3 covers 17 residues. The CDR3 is CASSSAGQGAGNSPLHF. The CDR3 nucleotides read TGTGCCAGCAGCTCGGCGGGACAGGGGGCCGGTAATTCACCCCTCCACTTT.

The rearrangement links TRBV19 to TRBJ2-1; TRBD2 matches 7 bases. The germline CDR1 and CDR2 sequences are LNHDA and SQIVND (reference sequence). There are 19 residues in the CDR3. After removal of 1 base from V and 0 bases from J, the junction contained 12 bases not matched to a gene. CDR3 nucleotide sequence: TGTGCCAGTAGTATAGGCGTGTTCCTAGGCGGGAGCTCCTACAATGAGCAGTTCTTC. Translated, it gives CASSIGVFLGGSSYNEQFF.

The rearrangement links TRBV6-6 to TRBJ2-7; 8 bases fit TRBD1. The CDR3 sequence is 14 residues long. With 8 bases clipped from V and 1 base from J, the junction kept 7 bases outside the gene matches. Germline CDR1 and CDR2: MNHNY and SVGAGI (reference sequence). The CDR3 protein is CASLIGQGSYEQYF. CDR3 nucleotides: TGTGCCAGCTTAATTGGACAGGGTTCCTACGAGCAGTACTTC.

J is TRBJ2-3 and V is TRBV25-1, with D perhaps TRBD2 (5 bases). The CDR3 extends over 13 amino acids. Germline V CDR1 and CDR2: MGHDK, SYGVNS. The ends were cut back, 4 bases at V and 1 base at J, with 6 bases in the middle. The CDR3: CASSGRGTDTQYF. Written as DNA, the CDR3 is TGTGCCAGCAGTGGGCGGGGCACAGATACGCAGTATTTT.

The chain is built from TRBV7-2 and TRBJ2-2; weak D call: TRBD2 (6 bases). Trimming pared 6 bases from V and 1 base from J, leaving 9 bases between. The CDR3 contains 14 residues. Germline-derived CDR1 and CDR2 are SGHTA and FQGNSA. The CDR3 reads CASSRDWNTGELFF. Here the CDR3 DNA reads TGTGCCAGCAGTAGGGACTGGAACACCGGGGAGCTGTTTTTT.

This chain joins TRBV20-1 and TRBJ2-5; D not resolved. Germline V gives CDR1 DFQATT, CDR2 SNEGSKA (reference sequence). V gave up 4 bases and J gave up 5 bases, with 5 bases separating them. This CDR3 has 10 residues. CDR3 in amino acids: CSAIRETQYF. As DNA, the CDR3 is TGCAGTGCTATCCGGGAGACCCAGTACTTC.

CDR3 protein: CASSSQGQGRPGDEQFF. The CDR3, as DNA: TGTGCCAGCAGCTCACAGGGTCAGGGGCGACCTGGGGATGAGCAGTTCTTC. The V and J genes are TRBV7-9 and TRBJ2-1; D may be TRBD1 (6 bases). The germline V gene encodes CDR1 SEHNR and CDR2 FQNEAQ (reference sequence). This CDR3 has 17 amino acids. Trimming stripped 4 bases from V and 8 bases from J, with 24 bases between.

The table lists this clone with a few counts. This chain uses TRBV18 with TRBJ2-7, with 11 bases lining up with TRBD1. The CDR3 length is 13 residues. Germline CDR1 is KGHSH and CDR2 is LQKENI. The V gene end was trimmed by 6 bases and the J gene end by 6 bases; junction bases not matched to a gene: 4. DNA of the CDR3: TGTGCCAGCTCCTTCGGGACAGGGGGCGAGCAGTACTTC. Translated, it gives CASSFGTGGEQYF.

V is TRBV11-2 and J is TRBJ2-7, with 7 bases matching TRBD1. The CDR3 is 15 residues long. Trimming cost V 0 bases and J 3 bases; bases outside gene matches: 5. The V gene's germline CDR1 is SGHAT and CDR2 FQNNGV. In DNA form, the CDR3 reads TGTGCCAGCAGCTTAGACAGGGACAGAGACTACGAGCAGTACTTC. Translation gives CASSLDRDRDYEQYF.

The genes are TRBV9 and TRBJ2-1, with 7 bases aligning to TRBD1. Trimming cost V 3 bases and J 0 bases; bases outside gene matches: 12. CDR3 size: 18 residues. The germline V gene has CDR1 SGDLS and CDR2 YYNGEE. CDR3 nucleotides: TGTGCCAGCAGCGCTTACGGGACAGCTCCCAGCTCCTACAATGAGCAGTTCTTC. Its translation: CASSAYGTAPSSYNEQFF. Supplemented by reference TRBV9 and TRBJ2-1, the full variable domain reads DSGVTQTPKHLITATGQRVTLRCSPRSGDLSVYWYQQSLDQGLQFLIQYYNGEERAKGNILERFSAQQFPDLHSELNLSSLELGDSALYFCASSAYGTAPSSYNEQFFGPGTRLTVL.

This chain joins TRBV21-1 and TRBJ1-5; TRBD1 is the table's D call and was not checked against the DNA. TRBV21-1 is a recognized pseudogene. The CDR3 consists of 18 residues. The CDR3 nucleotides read TGTGCCAGCATGAGACCGGGACAGGGGAAGTATAGCAATCAGCCCCAGCATTTT. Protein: CASMRPGQGKYSNQPQHF.